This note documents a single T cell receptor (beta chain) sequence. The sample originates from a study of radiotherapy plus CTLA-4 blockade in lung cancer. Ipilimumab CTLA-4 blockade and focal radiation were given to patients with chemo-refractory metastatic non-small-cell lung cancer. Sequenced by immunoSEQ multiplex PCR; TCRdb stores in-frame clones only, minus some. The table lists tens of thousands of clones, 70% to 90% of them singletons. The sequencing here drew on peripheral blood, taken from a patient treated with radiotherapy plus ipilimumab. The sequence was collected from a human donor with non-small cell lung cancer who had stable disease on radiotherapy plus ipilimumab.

The DNA for the CDR3 is TGTGCCAGCAGTCGGGACAGTCCCAATTCACCCCTCCACTTT. This gives the protein CASSRDSPNSPLHF. V is TRBV2 and J is TRBJ1-6, with 7 positions matching TRBD1. The CDR3 is made up of 14 amino acids. V dropped 5 bases and J dropped 7; count of bases not matched to a gene: 5. CDR1 SNHLY and CDR2 FYNNEI come from the germline V gene.